The 21 T cell receptor beta chains reported below all come from one sample, sequenced in a study of CD8 T cells in Susac syndrome. The RNA, about 0.5 to 1 ug, was put through reverse transcription using random hexamers. TCRdb passed the immunoSEQ multiplex PCR reads through MiXCR, listing each CDR3 protein once. The sample records 130,000 or so distinct CDR3 sequences, roughly 76% being singletons. The material sequenced was CD8+ T cells from PBMCs. The receptor source for this set is a human donor with multiple sclerosis.

V and J are TRBV2 and TRBJ2-3; D uncertain. V was cut by 7 bases and J by 4 bases, with 15 bases left in between. Germline V lookup: CDR1 SNHLY, CDR2 FYNNEI. This CDR3 is built from 14 residues. The CDR3 region is CASMARLAADTQYF. The CDR3, as DNA: TGTGCCAGCATGGCACGCTTGGCCGCAGATACGCAGTATTTT.

This clonotype has just one count. The chain has TRBV7-9 and TRBJ2-1; D is perhaps TRBD1 (5 bases). Germline CDR1 SEHNR, CDR2 FQNEAQ (reference sequence). The CDR3 is 16 residues long. Trimming took off 4 bases at V and 0 bases at J, with 13 bases between the two ends. Here the CDR3 DNA reads TGTGCCAGCAGCTCGCCGGACAAAAGCTCCTACAATGAGCAGTTCTTC. Translated: CASSSPDKSSYNEQFF.

The CDR3 loop reads CASSHSGGPVLTGELFF. CDR3 nucleotide sequence: TGTGCCAGCAGTCATTCGGGAGGGCCAGTTTTGACCGGGGAGCTGTTTTTT. The gene calls are TRBV12-3 or TRBV12-4 and TRBJ2-2; 8 bases agree with TRBD2. The junction had 13 bases not matched to a gene; V was cut back by 5 bases and J by 5 bases. This CDR3 comprises 17 residues.

The CDR3 nucleotides are TGTGCCAGCAGTTACGGGACAGGGGCCTACGAGCAGTACGTC. Translation gives CASSYGTGAYEQYV. The rearrangement joins TRBV6-5 to TRBJ2-7; 10 nucleotides match TRBD1. Trimming removed 2 bases from V and 2 bases from J; junction bases left unmatched: 0. CDR3 length: 14 residues. Germline V CDR1 and CDR2: MNHEY, SVGAGI.

The chain recombines TRBV11-1 with TRBJ2-3, with 8 nucleotides matching TRBD2. With V trimmed by 3 bases and J by 2 bases, 7 bases remained unmatched. The CDR3 is 16 residues long. The germline CDR1 and CDR2 sequences are SGHAT and FQDESV (reference sequence). The CDR3 sequence: CASSFFRGGLTDTQYF. The CDR3 DNA reads as TGTGCCAGCAGCTTCTTTCGGGGGGGGCTCACAGATACGCAGTATTTT.

The genes are TRBV6-1 and TRBJ1-1; possibly TRBD1 for D (6 bases). Germline CDR1 and CDR2: MNHNS and SASEGT. This CDR3 is built from 15 residues. The germline V and J ends were trimmed by 10 bases and 1 base, with 19 bases remaining between them. The CDR3 nucleotides are TGTGCCACCGAACCGACCAGGGGTGGGAACACTGAAGCTTTCTTT. It translates to CATEPTRGGNTEAFF.

In its sample, this clonotype was seen once. The chain joins TRBV2 to TRBJ2-7; 8 nucleotides agree with TRBD1. The CDR3 length is 16 residues. The V gene's germline CDR1 is SNHLY and CDR2 FYNNEI. With 6 bases clipped from V and 0 bases from J, the junction kept 10 bases outside the gene matches. The CDR3 loop reads CASRADRASFSYEQYF. Here the CDR3 DNA reads TGTGCCAGCAGAGCGGACAGGGCGAGTTTCTCCTACGAGCAGTACTTC.

This rearrangement joins TRBV4-3 to TRBJ1-4; no reliable D call. The CDR3 contains 14 residues. V was pared by 3 bases and J by 7 bases, with 12 bases between. Germline CDR1 and CDR2: LGHNA and YSLEER. CDR3 region: CASSQSRNSEKLFF. Written as DNA, the CDR3 is TGCGCCAGCAGCCAGTCCCGGAACTCTGAAAAACTGTTTTTT.

The chain links TRBV7-9 to TRBJ1-4; tentative D call: TRBD1 (5 bases). V was clipped by 5 bases and J by 6 bases, with 10 bases between them. There are 13 residues in the CDR3. Per germline, CDR1 SEHNR and CDR2 FQNEAQ (reference sequence). The CDR3 here is CASSPTVDEKLFF. CDR3 DNA: TGTGCCAGCAGCCCGACAGTGGATGAAAAACTGTTTTTT.

The chain uses TRBV4-2 and TRBJ2-2; D possibly corresponds to TRBD1 (8 bases). V was cut by 1 base and J by 5 bases, with 20 bases left in between. There are 18 residues in the CDR3. The germline CDR1 and CDR2 sequences are LGHNA and YNFKEQ. CDR3 residues: CASSQVLQGEGKTGELFF. Written as DNA, the CDR3 is TGTGCCAGCAGCCAAGTGCTACAGGGGGAGGGAAAGACCGGGGAGCTGTTTTTT.

There are a few counts of this clonotype. V and J are TRBV27 and TRBJ1-5; unclear D gene. The germline gives CDR1 MNHEY, CDR2 SMNVEV (reference sequence). Trimming removed 6 bases from V and 4 bases from J, with 13 bases in between. The CDR3 consists of 14 residues. The CDR3 region is CASSPGPLNQPQHF. The CDR3 nucleotides read TGTGCCAGCAGCCCGGGCCCGCTTAATCAGCCCCAGCATTTT.

The rearrangement uses TRBV27 and TRBJ2-7; TRBD2 matches 12 bases. The CDR3 spans 15 residues. CDR1 is MNHEY and CDR2 is SMNVEV in the germline V gene (reference sequence). V gave up 6 bases and J gave up 3 bases; unmatched junction bases: 6. As DNA, the CDR3 is TGTGCCAGCAGCACAACTAGCGGGGGGTTCTACGAGCAGTACTTC. Translated, it gives CASSTTSGGFYEQYF.

This clonotype is a singleton in its sample. The V gene is TRBV9, the J gene TRBJ1-2; 9 bases match TRBD1. The CDR3 contains 14 residues. The germline V gene has CDR1 SGDLS and CDR2 YYNGEE. The V segment lost 3 bases and the J segment 7 bases; nucleotides outside the gene matches: 7. For the CDR3, the DNA is TGTGCCAGCAGCGGGTATACAGGGGGCGGTGGCTACACCTTC. Its protein product is CASSGYTGGGGYTF.

Written as DNA, the CDR3 is TGTGCCAGCAGCACCTTGGACAGCTACGAGCAGTACGTC. Amino acid sequence: CASSTLDSYEQYV. The V and J genes are TRBV7-9 and TRBJ2-7, with a possible D match to TRBD1 (6 bases). Germline V gene data show CDR1 as SEHNR and CDR2 as FQNEAQ (reference sequence). The CDR3 loop spans 13 amino acids. Trimming removed 5 bases from V and 3 bases from J, with 11 bases in between.

The chain couples TRBV13 to TRBJ2-7; D gene ambiguous. Trimming removed 0 bases from V and 5 bases from J, with 8 bases in between. The germline V gene has CDR1 PRHDT and CDR2 FYEKMQ (reference sequence). The CDR3 runs 13 residues. The CDR3 protein is CASSLGRRDEQYV. The CDR3 region has the DNA TGTGCCAGCAGCTTAGGTCGAAGGGACGAGCAGTACGTC.

The V and J genes are TRBV7-2 and TRBJ1-1; no reliable D call. V was clipped by 6 bases and J by 3 bases, with 14 bases between them. This CDR3 is built from 14 residues. The germline CDR1 and CDR2 sequences are SGHTA and FQGNSA. The CDR3: CASRPTTGYTEAFF. DNA of the CDR3: TGTGCCAGCAGACCAACAACTGGGTACACTGAAGCTTTCTTT.

The chain recombines TRBV4-1 with TRBJ2-3; D unresolved. This CDR3 is built from 16 residues. Trimming removed 3 bases from V and 2 bases from J, with 15 bases in between. Germline V gene lookup returns CDR1 MGHRA and CDR2 YSYEKL. The CDR3: CASSQESRVFTDTQYF. In nucleotides, the CDR3 is TGCGCCAGCAGCCAGGAGAGCAGAGTTTTCACAGATACGCAGTATTTT.

This clonotype was counted once. V and J are TRBV20-1 and TRBJ2-1; 7 bases map to TRBD1. CDR3 size: 15 residues. With 6 bases clipped from V and 2 bases from J, the junction kept 10 bases outside the gene matches. Looked up from germline, CDR1 is DFQATT and CDR2 is SNEGSKA (reference sequence). CDR3 coding DNA: TGCAGTGCCCCGCTCGAGGGGGCGGCCTACAATGAGCAGTTCTTC. It translates to CSAPLEGAAYNEQFF.

This chain links TRBV4-1 with TRBJ1-1; no firm D call. Germline values: CDR1 MGHRA, CDR2 YSYEKL. The CDR3 contains 14 residues. Between the trimmed V and J ends, which lost 4 bases and 0 bases, there was a span of 9 bases. The chain's CDR3 is CASSRPSMNTEAFF. CDR3 DNA sequence: TGCGCCAGCAGCCGCCCTTCCATGAACACTGAAGCTTTCTTT.

This sequence joins TRBV5-6 and TRBJ1-1; no clear D. The germline gives CDR1 SGHDT, CDR2 YYEEEE. V dropped 4 bases and J dropped 0 bases, with 7 bases sitting between them. CDR3 size: 13 residues. The CDR3 DNA reads as TGTGCCAGCAGCGGGGTAATGAACACTGAAGCTTTCTTT. Its translation is CASSGVMNTEAFF.

The chain uses TRBV6-2 or TRBV6-3 and TRBJ2-2; D is unclear. CDR1 is MNHEY and CDR2 is SVGEGT in the germline V gene. Trimming cost V 4 bases and J 4 bases, with 19 bases left between them. This CDR3 has 17 amino acids. The CDR3 nucleotides are TGTGCCAGCAGTTCCCTGACGGGCCAACCACCCACCGGGGAGCTGTTTTTT. Amino acid sequence: CASSSLTGQPPTGELFF.